These 14 T cell receptor beta chains share one sample of origin, sequenced in a study. From the RT-PCR reads, TCRdb called clonotypes with MiXCR, one entry per CDR3 protein. The table has approximately 720,000 distinct CDR3 sequences, around 14% seen once. The source material was memory CD4+ T cells from blood. The receptor source for this set is a female donor in good health, serving as a healthy control.

This clonotype showed up many times. The chain has TRBV15 and TRBJ1-3, with 7 bases matching TRBD1. V shed 0 bases, J shed 0 bases, and the junction held 11 bases outside the gene matches. The CDR3 has 19 residues. Germline CDR1 is LNHNV and CDR2 is YYDKDF (reference sequence). The CDR3 spells CATSRDQGVIRSSGNTIYF. The CDR3 coding sequence is TGTGCCACCAGCAGAGATCAGGGGGTCATACGCAGCTCTGGAAACACCATATATTTT.

The chain employs TRBV20-1 and TRBJ2-2; D tentatively fits TRBD1 or TRBD2 (5 bases each). The germline V gene has CDR1 DFQATT and CDR2 SNEGSKA (reference sequence). V was trimmed by 2 bases and J by 6 bases, leaving 19 bases between them. The CDR3 extends over 16 amino acids. The CDR3 nucleotides are TGCAGTGCTAGAAATCAAGGGGCGGGTGGATCCGGGGAGCTGTTTTTT. Amino acid sequence: CSARNQGAGGSGELFF.

Ten or more counts support this clonotype. This chain joins TRBV6-5 and TRBJ1-5; D possibly corresponds to TRBD1 (5 bases). The germline V gene encodes CDR1 MNHEY and CDR2 SVGAGI. This CDR3 spans 17 amino acids. The V end lost 5 bases, the J end lost 9 bases, and 26 bases lay between the germline ends. CDR3: CASSPTLGRADSWPQHF. CDR3 DNA sequence: TGTGCCAGCAGTCCCACCCTCGGCAGGGCGGACTCCTGGCCCCAGCATTTT.

This clonotype was detected many times. The chain uses TRBV20-1 and TRBJ2-2, with TRBD1 identical over 8 bases. Per germline, CDR1 DFQATT and CDR2 SNEGSKA (reference sequence). The V and J ends lost 0 bases and 3 bases, in that order; junction bases with no gene match: 9. The CDR3 is 17 residues long. The CDR3 here is CSARDPQTGAHTGELFF. In DNA, the CDR3 is TGCAGTGCTAGAGATCCCCAGACAGGGGCCCACACCGGGGAGCTGTTTTTT.

This clonotype was picked up one time. The chain uses TRBV7-9 and TRBJ2-3; D gene uncertain. Trimming removed 1 base at V and 0 bases at J, with 14 bases between. The CDR3 is 17 residues long. Germline CDR1 reads SEHNR; CDR2 reads FQNEAQ (reference sequence). The chain's CDR3 is CASSLVSLHGSTDTQYF. CDR3 sequence (DNA): TGTGCCAGCAGCTTAGTATCCTTGCATGGGAGCACAGATACGCAGTATTTT.

This clonotype was seen a handful of times. The chain has TRBV7-2 and TRBJ2-2; 9 bases map to TRBD1. V dropped 10 bases and J dropped 8; count of bases not matched to a gene: 14. The germline gives CDR1 SGHTA, CDR2 FQGNSA. There are 15 residues in the CDR3. CDR3 residues: CAIMGTPGQGGELFF. The CDR3, as DNA: TGTGCCATCATGGGAACGCCGGGACAGGGTGGGGAGCTGTTTTTT. Full variable domain (rest looked up from reference TRBV7-2 and TRBJ2-2): GAGVSQSPSNKVTEKGKDVELRCDPISGHTALYWYRQSLGQGLEFLIYFQGNSAPDKSGLPSDRFSAERTGGSVSTLTIQRTQQEDSAVYLCAIMGTPGQGGELFFGEGSRLTVL.

Concerning this clonotype: Because the CDR3 is missing its conserved closing phenylalanine or tryptophan, this is likely a read error. V is TRBV4-3 and J is TRBJ1-6; TRBD1 agrees at 8 bases. CDR3 length: 16 residues. V lost 0 bases, J lost 6 bases, and 4 bases stayed unmatched. Germline V gene sequence: CDR1 LGHNA, CDR2 YSLEER. The chain's CDR3 is CASSQDLQGANSPLHL. In DNA, the CDR3 is TGCGCCAGCAGCCAAGATCTGCAGGGGGCTAATTCACCCCTCCACCTT.

The CDR3 here is CASIGQGHYNEQFF. CDR3 bases: TGTGCCAGCATAGGACAGGGACACTACAATGAGCAGTTCTTC. The V and J genes are TRBV6-6 and TRBJ2-1; 8 bases map to TRBD1. Germline CDR1 MNHNY, CDR2 SVGAGI (reference sequence). The ends lost 7 bases at V and 3 bases at J; junction bases unmatched: 5. This CDR3 has 14 residues.

The genes are TRBV10-3 and TRBJ2-7; perhaps TRBD1 as D (5 bases). Germline CDR1 ENHRY, CDR2 SYGVKD. With 7 bases removed from V and 1 base from J, the gap between germline ends came to 17 bases. This CDR3 has 15 residues. This CDR3 is CAINSAGSPSYEQYF. CDR3 bases: TGTGCCATCAATTCCGCAGGGTCTCCATCCTACGAGCAGTACTTC.

This chain links TRBV5-1 with TRBJ1-2; maybe TRBD1 (5 bases). Germline loops: CDR1 SGHRS, CDR2 YFSETQ. The CDR3 length is 15 residues. Trimming shortened V by 0 bases and J by 9 bases, and 18 bases separated the two germline ends. This CDR3 reads CASSLGATDGHSYTF. In DNA form, the CDR3 reads TGCGCCAGCAGCTTGGGGGCGACAGACGGTCATAGCTACACCTTC.

The gene calls are TRBV20-1 and TRBJ1-4, with 12 bases that match TRBD1. After removal of 3 bases from V and 7 bases from J, the junction contained 6 bases not matched to a gene. The CDR3 covers 15 residues. CDR1 is DFQATT and CDR2 is SNEGSKA in the germline V gene (reference sequence). The CDR3 coding sequence is TGCAGTGCTAGGAGGGGGACAGGGGGCTTTGAAAAACTGTTTTTT. Encoded protein: CSARRGTGGFEKLFF.

This clonotype was seen repeatedly, ten times or more. The rearrangement links TRBV30 to TRBJ2-1, with D perhaps given as TRBD1 or TRBD2 (5 bases each). The CDR3 runs 11 residues. Germline V gene data show CDR1 as GTSNPN and CDR2 as SVGIG (reference sequence). V shed 3 bases and J shed 8 bases, with 8 bases lying between them. As DNA, the CDR3 is TGTGCCTGGAGGGGACGGCATGAGCAGTTCTTC. Translating gives CAWRGRHEQFF.

The genes are TRBV5-6 and TRBJ2-7; 7 positions match TRBD2. CDR3 length equals 16 residues. The V gene's germline CDR1 is SGHDT and CDR2 YYEEEE. V trimming: 0 bases; J trimming: 3 bases; junction bases outside the gene matches: 9. The CDR3: CASSLASRLARYEQYF. The CDR3 region has the DNA TGTGCCAGCAGCTTGGCCAGTAGACTAGCCCGCTACGAGCAGTACTTC.

As to this clonotype: A much larger clone sits a single nucleotide away, making a read error possible. The CDR3 ends on some other residue instead of the conserved phenylalanine or tryptophan, so this is likely a read error. The chain uses TRBV6-6 and TRBJ1-5, with TRBD1 matching over 8 bases. The V gene end was trimmed by 4 bases and the J gene end by 5 bases; junction bases not matched to a gene: 4. The V gene's germline CDR1 is MNHNY and CDR2 SVGAGI (reference sequence). CDR3 length equals 14 residues. CDR3 DNA: TGTGCCAGCAGTTTTTCAGGGGGCGATCAGCCCCAGCATCTT. It codes for CASSFSGGDQPQHL.